This T cell receptor beta chain was profiled in a study of human T cells and chemical hapten exposure. Background on the study: Across the whole study, which lasted approximately 23 weeks, patients were given diphenylcyclopropenone on the scalp once a week.

The CDR3 has 16 amino acids. The germline gives CDR1 LGHDT, CDR2 YNNKEL (reference sequence). V gave up 2 bases and J gave up 2 bases; unmatched junction bases: 4. Many counts were recorded for this clonotype. Its antigen is not known. TCRdb re-called the RACE reads through MiXCR, storing one row per CDR3 protein. The data hold a few hundred thousand distinct CDR3 sequences, with roughly 5% observed a single time. Regarding time point: patch test 1, 2 weeks after DPC sensitization. Treatment described: therapeutic diphenylcyclopropenone sensitization with weekly scalp DPC. Each donor was an alopecia patient between 18 and 70 years of age who qualified for DPC. Study-level points and caveats: After DPC sensitization, TCRs above 1 in 1000 frequency showed no change. The study found expanded TCRs formed significantly more large CDR3 similarity clusters than controls.

V is TRBV3-1 and J is TRBJ2-1; 9 positions match TRBD2. This receptor was taken from a woman aged 45 to 65 with alopecia areata. Some clones in this sample may be carry-over from other donors' samples. Sequenced here: whole blood, sampled in connection with sensitization to the hapten diphenylcyclopropenone (DPC). The CDR3 reads CASSQRAGGAYNEQFF. CDR3 in DNA: TGTGCCAGCAGCCAACGAGCGGGAGGCGCCTACAATGAGCAGTTCTTC.